These 18 T cell receptor beta chains came from one sample sequenced in a study of T cells in Graves' hyperthyroidism and ophthalmopathy. Amplification yielded TCR beta CDR3 regions, with RNA transcripts as the source. Researchers ran a first-round RT-PCR on the TCR CDR3 using the HTBI primer set. TCRdb re-called the multiplex PCR reads through MiXCR, storing one row per CDR3 protein. This sample has about 640,000 distinct CDR3 sequences; around 20% occur once, and the top ten carry 30% to 40%. The specimen was blood. These receptors all stem from a man aged 30 to 39 with Graves' ophthalmopathy.

This clonotype was counted ten times or more. The V gene is TRBV12-3 or TRBV12-4, the J gene TRBJ1-2; no reliable D call. The CDR3 length is 12 residues. Trimming cost V 2 bases and J 7 bases, with 8 bases left between them. The CDR3 loop reads CASSLSLAGYTF. CDR3 bases: TGTGCCAGCAGTTTATCCTTGGCTGGCTACACCTTC.

In its sample, this clonotype was seen many times. The CDR3 sequence: CASSQMGTGPNNEKLFF. The DNA for the CDR3 is TGTGCCAGCAGCCAAATGGGCACAGGGCCCAATAATGAAAAACTGTTTTTT. The rearrangement joins TRBV3-1 to TRBJ1-4; D may be TRBD1 (6 bases). The CDR3 runs to 17 residues. Germline CDR1 and CDR2: LGHDT and YNNKEL (reference sequence). Trimming cost V 2 bases and J 4 bases, with 17 bases left between them.

This clonotype showed up many times. The rearrangement uses TRBV30 and TRBJ1-3, with no clear D. Germline V lookup: CDR1 GTSNPN, CDR2 SVGIG (reference sequence). The CDR3 totals 13 residues. Trimming cost V 2 bases and J 0 bases, with 5 bases left between them. The CDR3 here is CAWSKGSGNTIYF. CDR3 nucleotides: TGTGCCTGGAGTAAGGGCTCTGGAAACACCATATATTTT.

This clonotype has a handful of counts. The chain employs TRBV20-1 and TRBJ1-1, with 11 positions matching TRBD1. The germline gives CDR1 DFQATT, CDR2 SNEGSKA (reference sequence). J gave up 13 bases and V 5 bases, and 9 bases lay outside the gene matches. The CDR3 is made up of 12 amino acids. CDR3 sequence reads: CSARPGQGVVFF. The DNA of the CDR3 is TGCAGTGCTCGACCGGGACAGGGGGTTGTTTTCTTT.

This clonotype was picked up a small number of times. The rearrangement joins TRBV3-1 to TRBJ2-7, with D perhaps TRBD2 (5 bases). The V end lost 6 bases, the J end lost 0 bases, and 9 bases lay between the germline ends. Germline V CDR1 and CDR2: LGHDT, YNNKEL (reference sequence). This CDR3 spans 13 amino acids. The CDR3 sequence: CASRRGRSYEQYF. DNA for the CDR3: TGTGCCAGCAGAAGAGGGCGCTCCTACGAGCAGTACTTC.

This clonotype was seen repeatedly, ten times or more. J is TRBJ1-1 and V is TRBV3-1, with D perhaps matching TRBD1 (5 bases). V shed 7 bases and J shed 2 bases, with 11 bases lying between them. The CDR3 totals 13 residues. Per germline, CDR1 LGHDT and CDR2 YNNKEL (reference sequence). In nucleotides, the CDR3 is TGTGCCAGCACCAGAGGGGTAAACACTGAAGCTTTCTTT. It specifies CASTRGVNTEAFF.

This clonotype has just a few counts. V usage is TRBV4-1 and J usage is TRBJ2-7, with a tentative D call TRBD1 (6 bases). CDR1 and CDR2 (germline): MGHRA, YSYEKL. This CDR3 spans 14 amino acids. Deletions cut 6 bases from V and 2 bases from J, with 14 bases between. The CDR3 sequence: CASSPEWTAYEQYF. Here the CDR3 DNA reads TGCGCCAGCAGTCCCGAATGGACAGCCTACGAGCAGTACTTC.

This chain connects TRBV9 to TRBJ2-3, with 7 bases that match TRBD2. Trimming removed 8 bases from V and 2 bases from J; junction bases left unmatched: 11. The germline V gene encodes CDR1 SGDLS and CDR2 YYNGEE. The CDR3 totals 15 residues. The CDR3 here is CASSPQAGYTDTQYF. The CDR3 bases are TGTGCCAGTAGTCCCCAAGCGGGGTACACAGATACGCAGTATTTT.

This clonotype has more than one count but fewer than ten. CDR3 in DNA: TGTGCCAGCAGCTTGTCAGGGACTGCTGAAGCTTTCTTT. Encoded protein: CASSLSGTAEAFF. The rearrangement uses TRBV5-6 and TRBJ1-1; possible D gene TRBD1, 5 bases. The CDR3 has 13 residues. CDR1 and CDR2 (germline): SGHDT, YYEEEE. Between the trimmed V and J ends, which lost 1 base and 6 bases, there was a span of 10 bases. Complete variable domain (other parts from reference TRBV5-6 and TRBJ1-1): DAGVTQSPTHLIKTRGQQVTLRCSPKSGHDTVSWYQQALGQGPQFIFQYYEEEERQRGNFPDRFSGHQFPNYSSELNVNALLLGDSALYLCASSLSGTAEAFFGQGTRLTVV.

The chain couples TRBV5-8 to TRBJ2-1, with TRBD2 matching 11 bases. The germline gives CDR1 SGHTS, CDR2 YDEGEE. The J segment lost 8 bases and the V segment lost 4 bases, leaving 11 bases of the junction unmatched. The CDR3 loop spans 16 amino acids. The CDR3 protein is CASSTVAGGPQDEQFF. The CDR3 nucleotides read TGTGCCAGCAGCACAGTAGCGGGAGGGCCCCAGGATGAGCAGTTCTTC.

This clonotype came up a few times. The genes are TRBV7-8 and TRBJ2-3; no reliable D call. Germline CDR1 and CDR2: SGHVS and FQNEAQ. The CDR3 is 15 amino acids. V dropped 5 bases and J dropped 0 bases, with 12 bases sitting between them. The CDR3 DNA follows: TGTGCCAGCAGCCCCCGGGTAACTAGCACAGATACGCAGTATTTT. Amino acid sequence: CASSPRVTSTDTQYF.

This clonotype was picked up many times. The chain is built from TRBV11-2 and TRBJ2-3; tentative D call: TRBD2 (6 bases). The length of the CDR3 is 14 residues. V dropped 1 base and J dropped 5 bases, with 10 bases sitting between them. Germline CDR1 is SGHAT and CDR2 is FQNNGV. CDR3 DNA sequence: TGTGCCAGCAGCTTAGTACCCGGGAGAGATACGCAGTATTTT. Its protein product is CASSLVPGRDTQYF.

The table lists this clonotype with many counts. The chain is built from TRBV3-1 and TRBJ1-4, with a possible D match to TRBD1 (5 bases). Trimming stripped 9 bases from V and 7 bases from J, with 15 bases between. CDR1 is LGHDT, CDR2 YNNKEL, per germline (reference sequence). CDR3 size: 13 residues. The CDR3 DNA is TGTGCCAGTCGGGCAGGGAGCGGTGAAAAACTGTTTTTT. Protein product: CASRAGSGEKLFF.

To note about this clonotype: Given a much more abundant clone one base away, this may be a read error. The CDR3 is CASSSPVGGRQPQHF. In DNA form, the CDR3 reads TGTGCCAGCAGTTCGCCTGTGGGGGGTAGACAGCCCCAGCATTTT. This chain links TRBV2 with TRBJ1-5; maybe TRBD1 (5 bases). Trimming removed 5 bases from V and 7 bases from J, with 18 bases in between. The germline V gene encodes CDR1 SNHLY and CDR2 FYNNEI. CDR3 size: 15 residues. Based on the CDR3 plus reference TRBV2 and TRBJ1-5, the full variable domain is EPEVTQTPSHQVTQMGQEVILRCVPISNHLYFYWYRQILGQKVEFLVSFYNNEISEKSEIFDDQFSVERPDGSNFTLKIRSTKLEDSAMYFCASSSPVGGRQPQHFGDGTRLSIL.

This clonotype has only a few counts. The CDR3 loop reads CASSLGAGEAKNIQYF. CDR3 DNA sequence: TGTGCCAGCAGCTTAGGAGCGGGAGAGGCCAAAAACATTCAGTACTTC. V usage is TRBV7-2 and J usage is TRBJ2-4, with 8 bases lining up with TRBD2. The CDR3 spans 16 residues. Germline CDR1 SGHTA, CDR2 FQGNSA. V shed 1 base, J shed 1 base, and the junction held 3 bases outside the gene matches.

The chain couples TRBV7-4 to TRBJ2-3; 7 bases align to TRBD2. V shed 2 bases and J 6 bases; nucleotides not matched to a gene: 20. The CDR3 is 19 residues long. The germline CDR1 and CDR2 sequences are SGHVT and SQSDAQ. CDR3 sequence: CASSLNKRDARPRVDTQYF. The CDR3 bases are TGTGCCAGCAGCTTAAACAAGCGGGACGCCCGGCCGAGGGTGGATACGCAGTATTTT.

The sample holds a few counts of this clonotype. This chain joins TRBV4-2 and TRBJ2-7; D may be TRBD2 (6 bases). There are 14 residues in the CDR3. Trimming took 5 bases from V and 6 from J, leaving 17 bases between them. Germline CDR1 and CDR2: LGHNA and YNFKEQ. The chain's CDR3 is CASSEGLQAREQYF. In DNA, the CDR3 is TGTGCCAGCAGCGAGGGACTGCAGGCACGCGAGCAGTACTTC.

This sequence joins TRBV10-3 and TRBJ2-7, with TRBD1 matching 7 bases. CDR1 is ENHRY and CDR2 is SYGVKD in the germline V gene. V was pared by 6 bases and J by 4 bases, with 15 bases of the junction left unmatched. This CDR3 spans 16 amino acids. DNA of the CDR3: TGTGCCATCAGCACAAGCCTAACAGGGGACCCATACGAGCAGTACTTC. Translated, it gives CAISTSLTGDPYEQYF.